Presented here are 32 T cell receptor beta chains from one specimen sequenced in a study of tissue T cells after allogeneic stem cell transplantation. Libraries were prepared by immunoSEQ multiplex PCR; TCRdb keeps only in-frame clonotypes and omits some of them. The data hold roughly 9,900 clones, with roughly 60% observed a single time. The material sequenced was tissue from the jejunum, taken at autopsy. Source of these receptors: a woman between 18 and 50 years old with breast cancer.

This clone was picked up a small number of times. This sequence joins TRBV30 and TRBJ2-7; D unclear. CDR3 length equals 13 residues. CDR1 is GTSNPN, CDR2 SVGIG, per germline (reference sequence). Trimming pared 8 bases from V and 4 bases from J, leaving 18 bases between. The CDR3 is CAISPDENYEQYF. For the CDR3, the DNA is TGTGCCATATCCCCGGACGAAAATTACGAGCAGTACTTC. Drawing the rest from reference TRBV30 and TRBJ2-7, the complete variable domain is SQTIHQWPATLVQPVGSPLSLECTVEGTSNPNLYWYRQAAGRGLQLLFYSVGIGQISSEVPQNLSASRPQDRQFILSSKKLLLSDSGFYLCAISPDENYEQYFGPGTRLTVT.

V is TRBV23-1 and J is TRBJ1-1; D may be TRBD1 (5 bases). TRBV23-1 has ORF status, its function being uncertain. The CDR3 is 17 amino acids. V was pared by 0 bases and J by 1 base, with 15 bases between. The CDR3, as DNA: TGCGCCAGCAGTCAATCGGCGTTAAGGGGCAGGAACACTGAAGCTTTCTTT. This encodes CASSQSALRGRNTEAFF.

This clone has more than one count but fewer than ten. The chain couples TRBV28 to TRBJ2-1; tentatively, D is TRBD2 (6 bases). This CDR3 has 12 residues. CDR1 is MDHEN, CDR2 SYDVKM, per germline. V was cut by 4 bases and J by 7 bases, with 8 bases left in between. The chain's CDR3 is CASSSGENEQFF. DNA for the CDR3: TGTGCCAGCAGTTCGGGAGAAAATGAGCAGTTCTTC.

This clone rates as medium-sized. The V gene is TRBV15, the J gene TRBJ2-3, with D hard to call. The CDR3 has 15 amino acids. V lost 0 bases, J lost 3 bases, and 10 bases lay in between. Germline CDR1 and CDR2: LNHNV and YYDKDF (reference sequence). The CDR3 protein is CATSRDQYMTDTQYF. The CDR3 bases are TGTGCCACCAGCAGAGATCAGTACATGACAGATACGCAGTATTTT.

The chain is built from TRBV7-2 and TRBJ1-4; D call uncertain. CDR1 is SGHTA and CDR2 is FQGNSA in the germline V gene. The CDR3 totals 14 residues. The V and J ends lost 1 base and 5 bases respectively, with 8 bases between them. The CDR3 is CASSLGRRNEKLFF. The CDR3 DNA reads TGTGCCAGCAGCTTAGGGCGGCGGAATGAAAAACTGTTTTTT.

This clone was counted once. This chain connects TRBV18 to TRBJ1-4, with D possibly being TRBD1 (5 bases). The germline V and J ends were trimmed by 3 bases and 5 bases, with 10 bases remaining between them. Germline assignment: CDR1 KGHSH and CDR2 LQKENI. The CDR3 is 14 amino acids. This CDR3 is CASSPGGPNEKLFF. The CDR3, as DNA: TGTGCCAGCTCACCGGGGGGACCAAATGAAAAACTGTTTTTT.

By share, this clone counts as medium-sized (0.01 to 0.1%). The J gene is TRBJ1-2, the V gene TRBV12-3 or TRBV12-4, with D uncertain. Deletions cut 2 bases from V and 4 bases from J, with 5 bases between. The CDR3 contains 12 residues. For the CDR3, the DNA is TGTGCCAGCAGTTTAAACGGCTATGGCTACACCTTC. It specifies CASSLNGYGYTF.

CDR3: CASSLRLEDEQYF. The CDR3, as DNA: TGTGCCAGCAGCTTACGGTTAGAAGACGAGCAGTACTTC. The chain has TRBV11-2 and TRBJ2-7; D is ambiguous. The V and J ends lost 2 bases and 5 bases respectively, with 10 bases between them. Germline V gene lookup returns CDR1 SGHAT and CDR2 FQNNGV. The CDR3 sequence is 13 residues long.

This rearrangement joins TRBV16 to TRBJ1-2; D ambiguous. The CDR3 is 11 amino acids. Deletions cut 0 bases from V and 4 bases from J, with 0 bases between. Germline CDR1 and CDR2: KGHSY and FQNENV. The CDR3 loop reads CASSQSYGYTF. The DNA of the CDR3 is TGTGCCAGCAGCCAATCCTATGGCTACACCTTC.

The chain recombines TRBV7-9 with TRBJ1-1; 9 bases match TRBD1. Germline V gives CDR1 SEHNR, CDR2 FQNEAQ (reference sequence). V dropped 1 base and J dropped 0; count of bases not matched to a gene: 0. This CDR3 spans 15 amino acids. The CDR3 protein is CASSLGQGVNTEAFF. The DNA for the CDR3 is TGTGCCAGCAGCTTAGGACAGGGGGTGAACACTGAAGCTTTCTTT.

The chain carries TRBV6-5 and TRBJ2-1; D unclear. V lost 9 bases, J lost 4 bases, and 16 bases lay in between. The germline CDR1 and CDR2 sequences are MNHEY and SVGAGI. The CDR3 totals 14 residues. The CDR3, as DNA: TGTGCCAGTATGGTCACTCCTGAATACAATGAGCAGTTCTTC. Encoded protein: CASMVTPEYNEQFF.

This clone is large (0.1 to 1%) by share. J is TRBJ1-1 and V is TRBV4-3; 11 bases agree with TRBD1. Per the germline V gene, CDR1 is LGHNA and CDR2 is YSLEER. V was clipped by 0 bases and J by 4 bases; unmatched bases: 7. The CDR3 is made up of 17 amino acids. The CDR3 region is CASSQEGGTGGGTEAFF. DNA of the CDR3: TGCGCCAGCAGCCAAGAGGGGGGGACAGGGGGAGGCACTGAAGCTTTCTTT.

V gene TRBV6-2 or TRBV6-3 combines with J gene TRBJ2-7, with a weak D call TRBD2 (6 bases). This CDR3 region has 14 residues. Deletions cut 4 bases from V and 2 bases from J, with 12 bases between. The V gene's germline CDR1 is MNHEY and CDR2 SVGEGT. The CDR3 region is CASSFVGGAYEQYF. Here the CDR3 DNA reads TGTGCCAGCAGTTTTGTAGGAGGGGCCTACGAGCAGTACTTC.

This clone was seen a handful of times. The V and J genes are TRBV4-3 and TRBJ2-7; D is unclear. Germline CDR1 reads LGHNA; CDR2 reads YSLEER. V lost 1 base and J lost 6, with 10 bases in between. The CDR3 contains 13 residues. The chain's CDR3 is CASSQGLYLEQYF. Written as DNA, the CDR3 is TGCGCCAGCAGCCAAGGGCTTTACCTCGAGCAGTACTTC.

This clone was seen only once. The V call is TRBV23-1, the J call TRBJ1-4, with D possibly being TRBD1 (5 bases). TRBV23-1 is treated as an ORF (open reading frame) with a function not yet certain. The V end was cut by 7 bases, the J end by 14 bases, with 20 bases between. This CDR3 contains 13 residues. The chain's CDR3 is CASNYDGGVTLFF. CDR3 nucleotides: TGCGCCAGCAATTACGACGGGGGGGTAACCCTGTTTTTT.

The chain has TRBV28 and TRBJ2-2; the match to TRBD1 covers 7 bases. The CDR3 is made up of 14 amino acids. Germline V gives CDR1 MDHEN, CDR2 SYDVKM. Trimming cost V 5 bases and J 6 bases; bases outside gene matches: 6. The CDR3 region is CASSMTGKPGELFF. As DNA, the CDR3 is TGTGCCAGCAGTATGACAGGGAAGCCCGGGGAGCTGTTTTTT.

The CDR3 region has the DNA TGTGCCAGCTCACCACCTTCAGACAGGGGCAAAGGGGTCAATGAGCAGTTCTTC. Translating it yields CASSPPSDRGKGVNEQFF. This sequence joins TRBV18 and TRBJ2-1; 8 bases align to TRBD1. This CDR3 region has 18 residues. V trimming: 0 bases; J trimming: 6 bases; junction bases outside the gene matches: 13. Germline V gene data show CDR1 as KGHSH and CDR2 as LQKENI.

The rearrangement uses TRBV7-9 and TRBJ2-2; D gene ambiguous. Trimming left V 3 bases short and J 6 bases short, with 8 bases between. The CDR3 is 13 residues long. CDR1 and CDR2 from the germline V gene are SEHNR and FQNEAQ (reference sequence). CDR3 residues: CASSFNQAGELFF. The CDR3 DNA follows: TGTGCCAGCAGCTTTAACCAGGCCGGGGAGCTGTTTTTT.

V is TRBV3-1 (or the pseudogene TRBV3-2) and J is TRBJ1-4, with D perhaps TRBD1 (6 bases). This CDR3 is 13 amino acids long. Per the germline V gene, CDR1 is LGHDT and CDR2 is YNNKEL (reference sequence). Trimming removed 4 bases at V and 4 bases at J, with 7 bases between. This chain's CDR3 is CASSRDNNEKLFF. Written as DNA, the CDR3 is TGTGCCAGCAGCCGGGACAATAATGAAAAACTGTTTTTT.

V is TRBV28 and J is TRBJ1-6; 9 bases are a match to TRBD1. Germline V gene sequence: CDR1 MDHEN, CDR2 SYDVKM. V was clipped by 1 base and J by 8 bases; unmatched bases: 12. This CDR3 comprises 18 residues. The CDR3 loop reads CASSLFYSGQGEDSPLHF. The CDR3 coding sequence is TGTGCCAGCAGTTTATTTTACTCGGGACAGGGAGAAGATTCACCCCTCCACTTT.

The chain uses TRBV3-1 (or the pseudogene TRBV3-2) and TRBJ2-5; D could derive from TRBD1 or TRBD2 (5 bases each). The length of the CDR3 is 11 residues. Germline CDR1 is LGHDT and CDR2 is YNNKEL (reference sequence). V lost 4 bases and J lost 9, with 9 bases in between. In DNA, the CDR3 is TGTGCCAGCAGCCTTATGGGGGCCCAGTACTTC. As protein: CASSLMGAQYF.

V gene TRBV6-2 or TRBV6-3 combines with J gene TRBJ2-7, with D perhaps TRBD1 (6 bases). The CDR3 runs 14 residues. In germline, CDR1 is MNHEY, CDR2 SVGEGT. Trimming removed 2 bases at V and 4 bases at J, with 12 bases between. The CDR3 is CASSYVGGRYEQYF. The CDR3 coding sequence is TGTGCCAGCAGTTACGTAGGGGGTCGGTACGAGCAGTACTTC.

The V and J genes are TRBV5-4 and TRBJ2-7, with TRBD2 matching 7 bases. The germline CDR1 and CDR2 sequences are SGHNT and YYREEE (reference sequence). The CDR3 runs 15 residues. The junction had 6 bases not matched to a gene; V was cut back by 0 bases and J by 3 bases. The CDR3 DNA reads TGTGCCAGCAGCTTGGGGACTAGGGGCGACTACGAGCAGTACTTC. It codes for CASSLGTRGDYEQYF.

This chain links TRBV4-2 with TRBJ2-3, with 9 nucleotides matching TRBD2. Trimming took 1 base from V and 3 from J; bases not matched to a gene: 8. The CDR3 length is 17 residues. In germline, CDR1 is LGHNA, CDR2 YNFKEQ. As DNA, the CDR3 is TGTGCCAGCAGCCAAGGGTCAGCGGGAGGCCGGACAGATACGCAGTATTTT. It translates to CASSQGSAGGRTDTQYF.

This rearrangement joins TRBV29-1 to TRBJ2-7, with TRBD1 identical over 8 bases. Germline values: CDR1 SQVTM, CDR2 ANQGSEA. The V and J ends lost 1 base and 5 bases, in that order; junction bases with no gene match: 7. CDR3 length: 14 amino acids. The CDR3 loop reads CSVEVGQEGHEQYF. For the CDR3, the DNA is TGCAGCGTTGAAGTGGGACAGGAAGGCCACGAGCAGTACTTC.

Here the CDR3 DNA reads TGTGCCAGCAGCGTAGACCCGGGCGGGCAAATAGGCTACACCTTC. It is translated as CASSVDPGGQIGYTF. V is TRBV9 and J is TRBJ1-2; no reliable D call. V shed 0 bases and J shed 8 bases, with 17 bases lying between them. Germline CDR1 is SGDLS and CDR2 is YYNGEE. There are 15 residues in the CDR3. Together with reference TRBV9 and TRBJ1-2, the CDR3 gives the full variable domain: DSGVTQTPKHLITATGQRVTLRCSPRSGDLSVYWYQQSLDQGLQFLIQYYNGEERAKGNILERFSAQQFPDLHSELNLSSLELGDSALYFCASSVDPGGQIGYTFGSGTRLTVV.

This chain connects TRBV19 to TRBJ2-7; unclear D gene. CDR1 is LNHDA and CDR2 is SQIVND in the germline V gene (reference sequence). The germline V and J ends were trimmed by 0 bases and 4 bases, with 7 bases remaining between them. CDR3 length: 13 residues. CDR3 DNA: TGTGCCAGTAGTATAGATCAAGGGTACGAGCAGTACTTC. Translation gives CASSIDQGYEQYF.

The V and J genes are TRBV28 and TRBJ1-4; no clear D gene. The germline V and J ends were trimmed by 6 bases and 0 bases, with 8 bases remaining between them. CDR3 length: 14 amino acids. Germline V lookup: CDR1 MDHEN, CDR2 SYDVKM. The CDR3 loop reads CASSRVATNEKLFF. CDR3 in DNA: TGTGCCAGCAGCCGAGTCGCAACTAATGAAAAACTGTTTTTT.

This clone is labeled medium-sized. The chain uses TRBV5-1 and TRBJ2-1; the D is unclear. CDR3 size: 13 residues. Germline V gene lookup returns CDR1 SGHRS and CDR2 YFSETQ. V was cut by 0 bases and J by 5 bases, with 6 bases left in between. CDR3 sequence: CASSLEADNEQFF. CDR3 DNA: TGCGCCAGCAGCTTGGAGGCCGACAATGAGCAGTTCTTC. Full variable domain (remainder filled in from reference TRBV5-1 and TRBJ2-1): KAGVTQTPRYLIKTRGQQVTLSCSPISGHRSVSWYQQTPGQGLQFLFEYFSETQRNKGNFPGRFSGRQFSNSRSEMNVSTLELGDSALYLCASSLEADNEQFFGPGTRLTVL.

The chain carries TRBV2 and TRBJ1-2, with TRBD1 as a possible D gene (5 bases). This CDR3 region has 15 residues. CDR1 is SNHLY and CDR2 is FYNNEI in the germline V gene. The V gene lost 8 bases and the J gene lost 2 bases, with 18 bases spanning the gap. In DNA, the CDR3 is TGTGCCAGCCGCTCTCAGACAGCGTTCAACTATGGCTACACCTTC. Its translation: CASRSQTAFNYGYTF.

The chain joins TRBV2 to TRBJ2-5, with a tentative D call TRBD1 (6 bases). CDR3 length: 16 residues. Between the trimmed V and J ends, which lost 4 bases and 4 bases, there was a span of 19 bases. The V gene's germline CDR1 is SNHLY and CDR2 FYNNEI. The DNA for the CDR3 is TGTGCCAGCAGTGCGCTTAGGGCTAGCAGGGGAGAGACCCAGTACTTC. Translation: CASSALRASRGETQYF.

V and J are TRBV5-1 and TRBJ2-7; tentatively, D is TRBD2 (6 bases). The CDR3 covers 13 residues. Germline CDR1 is SGHRS and CDR2 is YFSETQ. V was trimmed by 4 bases and J by 3 bases, leaving 11 bases between them. The CDR3 coding sequence is TGCGCCAGCAGCCCGGGGGAGAGCTACGAGCAGTACTTC. This encodes CASSPGESYEQYF.